This entry lists 5 T cell receptor beta chains sequenced from one sample in a study of blood T cells in healthy people across ages. A second about 7 to 11 cycle PCR used barcoded and J-beta primers. TCRdb called the 5' RACE reads again in MiXCR, with one record for every CDR3 protein. This sample has 800,000 to 1,300,000 distinct CDR3 sequences, with roughly a quarter found just once. This sample also appeared in a second study, on T cells of mothers and their children.

The sample consisted of blood. All receptors derive from a girl aged 2 to 10 in good health.

The rearrangement joins TRBV20-1 to TRBJ1-4; the match to TRBD1 covers 7 bases. Looked up from germline, CDR1 is DFQATT and CDR2 is SNEGSKA (reference sequence). The CDR3 loop spans 19 amino acids. J was trimmed by 3 bases and V by 1 base; bases with no gene match: 17. DNA for the CDR3: TGCAGTGCTAGAGCCAAAAAGGGGGCGGCCTCTCGAGCTAATGAAAAACTGTTTTTT. It is translated as CSARAKKGAASRANEKLFF.

There are a few counts of this clonotype. The genes are TRBV6-2 or TRBV6-3 and TRBJ2-5; D remains unclear. The germline gives CDR1 MNHEY, CDR2 SVGEGT. The CDR3 extends over 15 amino acids. This CDR3 is CAGTEPWKPRETQYF. The CDR3, as DNA: TGTGCTGGCACAGAACCCTGGAAGCCCCGGGAGACCCAGTACTTC.

This clonotype appeared a few times. The chain recombines TRBV20-1 with TRBJ2-5; 7 positions match TRBD2. CDR1 and CDR2 from the germline V gene are DFQATT and SNEGSKA (reference sequence). The CDR3 is 13 residues long. After removal of 5 bases from V and 1 base from J, the junction contained 4 bases not matched to a gene. CDR3 nucleotide sequence: TGCAGTGCTGGGCGGGGGATCCAAGAGACCCAGTACTTC. This codes for CSAGRGIQETQYF.

CDR3: CSARDLSGSLNEQFF. In DNA form, the CDR3 reads TGCAGTGCTAGAGATCTGAGCGGGAGTTTGAATGAGCAGTTCTTC. This chain uses TRBV20-1 with TRBJ2-1; 8 nucleotides line up with TRBD2. The CDR3 loop spans 15 amino acids. Germline V gene sequence: CDR1 DFQATT, CDR2 SNEGSKA (reference sequence). Trimming at V came to 0 bases and at J to 7 bases, leaving 8 bases not matched to a gene.

There are a few counts of this clonotype. DNA of the CDR3: TGTGCCAGCAGTAATGGGGGACTAGCGGGAAAAGAGACCCAGTACTTC. Protein sequence: CASSNGGLAGKETQYF. This sequence joins TRBV12-3 or TRBV12-4 and TRBJ2-5, with 13 positions matching TRBD2. V trimming: 5 bases; J trimming: 3 bases; junction bases outside the gene matches: 6. The CDR3 extends over 16 amino acids.